This is a list of T cell receptor beta chains from one sample in a study of CD8 T cells in ankylosing spondylitis. From the 5' RACE reads, TCRdb called clonotypes with MiXCR, one entry per CDR3 protein. The sample holds 350,000 to 400,000 distinct CDR3 sequences; approximately 22% are singletons and the top ten take around 12%. Specimen: blood, either unsorted or a sorted T cell fraction (not recorded which). All receptors derive from a male donor with ankylosing spondylitis or in good health (not recorded which). The CDR3 runs from the conserved cysteine through the conserved F or W. A D gene is named only where the DNA matches it firmly. Only some rows state a clone size, as once, few, many or a class for expanded clones.

abundance	d_gene	v_gene	j_gene	CDR3nt	CDR3aa
.	.	TRBV6-2/TRBV6-3	TRBJ2-3	TGTGCCAGCAGTTATAAGTGGGGGGGCACAGATACGCAGTATTTT	CASSYKWGGTDTQYF
.	TRBD2	TRBV12-3/TRBV12-4	TRBJ2-1	TGTGCCATCCTACCCCGACTAGCTGTGGATGAGCAGTTCTTC	CAILPRLAVDEQFF
.	TRBD2	TRBV13	TRBJ2-1	TGTGCCAGCGGGCCGTTCGCGGGGGTCGGCAATGAGCAGTTCTTC	CASGPFAGVGNEQFF
.	.	TRBV25-1	TRBJ2-5	TGTGCCAGCAGTGTAGACTTCCAAGAGACCCAGTACTTC	CASSVDFQETQYF
few	.	TRBV11-2	TRBJ2-7	TGTGCCAGCAGCTTGCTCACAGCGGTGAGCTCCTACGAGCAGTACTTC	CASSLLTAVSSYEQYF
.	.	TRBV7-2	TRBJ2-7	TGTGCCATCCTGAGAGTGAGGGACACGTACTACGAGCAGTACTTC	CAILRVRDTYYEQYF
.	.	TRBV9	TRBJ2-7	TGTGCCAGCAGCCCCTCAACCGGGGGGCGCCCTGACGAGCAGTACTTC	CASSPSTGGRPDEQYF
many	.	TRBV12-3/TRBV12-4	TRBJ2-7	TGTGCCAGCAGTTTCGGGGACGGAGAGTTTTACGAGCAGTACTTC	CASSFGDGEFYEQYF
few	.	TRBV11-2	TRBJ2-5	TGTGCCAGCAGCTTAGTGATCCGGGAGACCCAGTACTTC	CASSLVIRETQYF
.	TRBD1	TRBV4-2	TRBJ1-3	TGTGCCAGCAGCCAAAAGGCAGGGGGTGATGGAAACACCATATATTTT	CASSQKAGGDGNTIYF
few	.	TRBV6-5	TRBJ2-7	TGTGCCAGCAGTTACTCGATAGGACAGAACTACGAGCAGTACTTC	CASSYSIGQNYEQYF
.	.	TRBV6-1	TRBJ2-7	TGTGCCAGCAGTGACTGGACAAGCTCCTACGAGCAGTACTTC	CASSDWTSSYEQYF
.	.	TRBV5-1	TRBJ1-6	TGCGCCAGCACGTTGGAAAATAATTCACCCCTCCACTTT	CASTLENNSPLHF
few	.	TRBV12-3/TRBV12-4	TRBJ2-5	TGTGCCAGCAGCTCCCCCGGGCGCAGGGAGACCCAGTACTTC	CASSSPGRRETQYF
.	TRBD2	TRBV2	TRBJ2-5	TGTGCCAGCAGGGGCACTCGTCCGGGACTAGCGCAAGAGACCCAGTACTTC	CASRGTRPGLAQETQYF
.	TRBD1	TRBV29-1	TRBJ2-3	TGCAGCGTTGGGGTCAGGGGGAGCACAGATACGCAGTATTTT	CSVGVRGSTDTQYF
few	.	TRBV4-1	TRBJ2-1	TGCGCCAGCAGCCAAGTGGGGGGCCGGGTGGATGAGCAGTTCTTC	CASSQVGGRVDEQFF
.	TRBD1	TRBV28	TRBJ2-7	TGTGCCAGCAGTTTATCCTCCGGGACAGCCTCCTACGAGCAGTACTTC	CASSLSSGTASYEQYF
.	TRBD2	TRBV20-1	TRBJ2-1	TGCAGTGCCGGCAGCGGGGTCTACAATGAGCAGTTCTTC	CSAGSGVYNEQFF
few	.	TRBV20-1	TRBJ2-1	TGCAGTGCTAGAGACCCCACCGGTCGGGGACCTGAGCAGTTCTTC	CSARDPTGRGPEQFF
few	TRBD2	TRBV12-3/TRBV12-4	TRBJ2-2	TGTGCCAGCAGCGGGGGGGGGGCCGGGGAGCTGTTTTTT	CASSGGGAGELFF
.	.	TRBV12-2	TRBJ2-7	TGTGCAAGTCGCTTAGGAGGCAGAACTTCCTACGAGCAGTACTTC	CASRLGGRTSYEQYF
few	.	TRBV9	TRBJ1-1	TGTGCCAGCCGTCCGGTGGGGAAAACTGAAGCTTTCTTT	CASRPVGKTEAFF
.	.	TRBV11-2	TRBJ2-5	TGTGCCAGCAGCTACCATGAGGGGTTCAAGTCGGAAGAGACCCAGTACTTC	CASSYHEGFKSEETQYF
few	.	TRBV2	TRBJ2-7	TGTGCCCTCCAGGGAAGTGAACGGGTCGAGCAGTACTTC	CALQGSERVEQYF
few	.	TRBV7-9	TRBJ2-3	TGTGCCAGCAGCTCGGGCGGGCTCACAGATACGCAGTATTTT	CASSSGGLTDTQYF
few	.	TRBV27	TRBJ2-6	TGTGCCAGCAGCCTTGCAGTGGCCAACGTCCTGACTTTC	CASSLAVANVLTF
.	.	TRBV11-2	TRBJ2-3	TGTGCCAGCAGCTTTCCTACTAGAGAGGGGACAGATACGCAGTATTTT	CASSFPTREGTDTQYF
.	.	TRBV28	TRBJ2-7	TGTGCCAGCAAAGGACATGGGGTTTCCTACGAGCAGTACTTC	CASKGHGVSYEQYF
.	.	TRBV12-3/TRBV12-4	TRBJ2-3	TGTGCCAGCAGTTATGGGGCAAACACAGATACGCAGTATTTT	CASSYGANTDTQYF
few	TRBD2	TRBV6-1	TRBJ2-3	TGTGCCAGCAGTGAAAGAAGCGGGGGGGCAGATACGCAGTATTTT	CASSERSGGADTQYF
.	.	TRBV29-1	TRBJ1-1	TGCAGCGTTGATAGGGCCACTGAAGCTTTCTTT	CSVDRATEAFF
.	.	TRBV27	TRBJ2-7	TGTGCCAGCAGTTTATCTGTACGGCTCTACGAGCAGTACTTC	CASSLSVRLYEQYF
few	TRBD1	TRBV28	TRBJ2-3	TGTGCCAGCGACAGGGCTAGCACAGATACGCAGTATTTT	CASDRASTDTQYF
.	TRBD1	TRBV7-2	TRBJ2-3	TGTGCCAGCTCCGGGACAGGGTTTTTAGATACGCAGTATTTT	CASSGTGFLDTQYF
.	TRBD2	TRBV5-1	TRBJ2-3	TGCGCCAGCAGCAGATTTAGCGGGGAGGTCACAGATACGCAGTATTTT	CASSRFSGEVTDTQYF
.	.	TRBV14	TRBJ2-1	TGTGCCAGCAGCCCGACAGCGACGTCCTACAATGAGCAGTTCTTC	CASSPTATSYNEQFF
few	.	TRBV6-2/TRBV6-3	TRBJ2-4	TGTGCCAGCAGCATCCTAGCCAAAAACATTCAGTACTTC	CASSILAKNIQYF
.	TRBD1	TRBV12-3/TRBV12-4	TRBJ2-1	TGTGCCAGCAGGCTGACAGGGGTGGAAAGGCAGTTCTTC	CASRLTGVERQFF
.	.	TRBV3-1	TRBJ2-2	TGTGCCAGCAGCCTATACGCTACGAACACCGGGGAGCTGTTTTTT	CASSLYATNTGELFF
many	.	TRBV5-1	TRBJ2-7	TGCGCCAGCAGCTTATCACAGGGTTCCTACGAGCAGTACTTC	CASSLSQGSYEQYF
few	.	TRBV7-8	TRBJ2-5	TGTGCCAGCAGCTTAGCCAGTGACTTAGAGACCCAGTACTTC	CASSLASDLETQYF
.	TRBD1	TRBV6-5	TRBJ2-1	TGTGCCAGCAGCCCGGGACAGCAAATCAATGAGCAGTTCTTC	CASSPGQQINEQFF
once	TRBD1	TRBV4-1	TRBJ2-7	TGCGCCAGCAGCCAAGAGGCCGCAGGGGGCCGAAACGTTCAGTACTTC	CASSQEAAGGRNVQYF
.	TRBD2	TRBV30	TRBJ2-3	TGTGCCTGGAGTGTATTGGGGGGGTCAGATACGCAGTATTTT	CAWSVLGGSDTQYF
.	TRBD2	TRBV5-1	TRBJ2-1	TGCGCCAGCAGCTCGGGACTAGCGGGGGGAGGCGAGCAGTTCTTC	CASSSGLAGGGEQFF
few	TRBD2	TRBV6-1	TRBJ2-3	TGTGCCAGCAGTCAGACTAGCGGGGTCACAGATACGCAGTATTTT	CASSQTSGVTDTQYF
.	.	TRBV12-3/TRBV12-4	TRBJ2-5	TGTGCCAGCAGTTTACTGGGGCATCGGGAGACCCAGTACTTC	CASSLLGHRETQYF
.	TRBD2	TRBV20-1	TRBJ2-1	TGCAGTGCTAGAGATCTACTAGCGGGGGGTGAAAACAATGAGCAGTTCTTC	CSARDLLAGGENNEQFF